This TCR beta chain was profiled in a study of molecular identifiers for immune sequencing clone quantification. Study-wide findings and caveats: Over 97% of effector molecules, yet under 1% of naive-cell molecules, were held by clones above 20 RNA copies.

Points on this clonotype: What it binds is unknown. A read error may produce the germline difference seen at one junction end.

TCRdb reprocessed the PCR reads via MiXCR and lists one record per CDR3 protein. This sample has a few hundred thousand distinct CDR3 sequences, with roughly a quarter found just once. This CDR3 spans 12 amino acids. The germline V gene encodes CDR1 SGHNT and CDR2 YENEEA. The chain has TRBV11-3 and TRBJ2-7; D is undetermined. Input material: naive CD8+ T cells from blood, with Jurkat cell RNA spiked in. As for subset: FACS-sorted CD8+CD4-CCR7+CD45RA+ naive T cells. The source is a human donor in good health. Some libraries in this study had Jurkat cell RNA spiked in. The CDR3 sequence: CAISPATNEQYF. The CDR3 DNA is TGTGCCATCAGCCCGGCCACTAACGAGCAGTACTTC.